This T cell receptor beta chain was profiled in a study of cytomegalovirus exposure and HLA in healthy donors. Repertoires were generated with immunoSEQ multiplex PCR, while TCRdb's copy carries only in-frame clones and drops some. The data contain 180,000 or so clones, roughly 82% of them seen just once; the ten biggest clones take up around 15%. The sample holds a few counts of this clone. Its specificity is unknown. Notes on the study in general: TCR sequences were mostly rare, though some public TCRs occurred in many donors. Some TCR beta chains (more than 150 of them) were listed as cytomegalovirus-associated.

The sequenced material came from PBMCs. The sequence derives from a woman aged 25 to 45 in good health and CMV-seropositive.

As DNA, the CDR3 is TGTGCCAGCACCTTACAGGGCGCGGATGGCTACACCTTC. Translated: CASTLQGADGYTF. The chain links TRBV2 to TRBJ1-2; perhaps TRBD1 as D (6 bases). The length of the CDR3 is 13 residues. The V end was cut by 7 bases, the J end by 6 bases, with 15 bases between. CDR1 SNHLY and CDR2 FYNNEI come from the germline V gene.